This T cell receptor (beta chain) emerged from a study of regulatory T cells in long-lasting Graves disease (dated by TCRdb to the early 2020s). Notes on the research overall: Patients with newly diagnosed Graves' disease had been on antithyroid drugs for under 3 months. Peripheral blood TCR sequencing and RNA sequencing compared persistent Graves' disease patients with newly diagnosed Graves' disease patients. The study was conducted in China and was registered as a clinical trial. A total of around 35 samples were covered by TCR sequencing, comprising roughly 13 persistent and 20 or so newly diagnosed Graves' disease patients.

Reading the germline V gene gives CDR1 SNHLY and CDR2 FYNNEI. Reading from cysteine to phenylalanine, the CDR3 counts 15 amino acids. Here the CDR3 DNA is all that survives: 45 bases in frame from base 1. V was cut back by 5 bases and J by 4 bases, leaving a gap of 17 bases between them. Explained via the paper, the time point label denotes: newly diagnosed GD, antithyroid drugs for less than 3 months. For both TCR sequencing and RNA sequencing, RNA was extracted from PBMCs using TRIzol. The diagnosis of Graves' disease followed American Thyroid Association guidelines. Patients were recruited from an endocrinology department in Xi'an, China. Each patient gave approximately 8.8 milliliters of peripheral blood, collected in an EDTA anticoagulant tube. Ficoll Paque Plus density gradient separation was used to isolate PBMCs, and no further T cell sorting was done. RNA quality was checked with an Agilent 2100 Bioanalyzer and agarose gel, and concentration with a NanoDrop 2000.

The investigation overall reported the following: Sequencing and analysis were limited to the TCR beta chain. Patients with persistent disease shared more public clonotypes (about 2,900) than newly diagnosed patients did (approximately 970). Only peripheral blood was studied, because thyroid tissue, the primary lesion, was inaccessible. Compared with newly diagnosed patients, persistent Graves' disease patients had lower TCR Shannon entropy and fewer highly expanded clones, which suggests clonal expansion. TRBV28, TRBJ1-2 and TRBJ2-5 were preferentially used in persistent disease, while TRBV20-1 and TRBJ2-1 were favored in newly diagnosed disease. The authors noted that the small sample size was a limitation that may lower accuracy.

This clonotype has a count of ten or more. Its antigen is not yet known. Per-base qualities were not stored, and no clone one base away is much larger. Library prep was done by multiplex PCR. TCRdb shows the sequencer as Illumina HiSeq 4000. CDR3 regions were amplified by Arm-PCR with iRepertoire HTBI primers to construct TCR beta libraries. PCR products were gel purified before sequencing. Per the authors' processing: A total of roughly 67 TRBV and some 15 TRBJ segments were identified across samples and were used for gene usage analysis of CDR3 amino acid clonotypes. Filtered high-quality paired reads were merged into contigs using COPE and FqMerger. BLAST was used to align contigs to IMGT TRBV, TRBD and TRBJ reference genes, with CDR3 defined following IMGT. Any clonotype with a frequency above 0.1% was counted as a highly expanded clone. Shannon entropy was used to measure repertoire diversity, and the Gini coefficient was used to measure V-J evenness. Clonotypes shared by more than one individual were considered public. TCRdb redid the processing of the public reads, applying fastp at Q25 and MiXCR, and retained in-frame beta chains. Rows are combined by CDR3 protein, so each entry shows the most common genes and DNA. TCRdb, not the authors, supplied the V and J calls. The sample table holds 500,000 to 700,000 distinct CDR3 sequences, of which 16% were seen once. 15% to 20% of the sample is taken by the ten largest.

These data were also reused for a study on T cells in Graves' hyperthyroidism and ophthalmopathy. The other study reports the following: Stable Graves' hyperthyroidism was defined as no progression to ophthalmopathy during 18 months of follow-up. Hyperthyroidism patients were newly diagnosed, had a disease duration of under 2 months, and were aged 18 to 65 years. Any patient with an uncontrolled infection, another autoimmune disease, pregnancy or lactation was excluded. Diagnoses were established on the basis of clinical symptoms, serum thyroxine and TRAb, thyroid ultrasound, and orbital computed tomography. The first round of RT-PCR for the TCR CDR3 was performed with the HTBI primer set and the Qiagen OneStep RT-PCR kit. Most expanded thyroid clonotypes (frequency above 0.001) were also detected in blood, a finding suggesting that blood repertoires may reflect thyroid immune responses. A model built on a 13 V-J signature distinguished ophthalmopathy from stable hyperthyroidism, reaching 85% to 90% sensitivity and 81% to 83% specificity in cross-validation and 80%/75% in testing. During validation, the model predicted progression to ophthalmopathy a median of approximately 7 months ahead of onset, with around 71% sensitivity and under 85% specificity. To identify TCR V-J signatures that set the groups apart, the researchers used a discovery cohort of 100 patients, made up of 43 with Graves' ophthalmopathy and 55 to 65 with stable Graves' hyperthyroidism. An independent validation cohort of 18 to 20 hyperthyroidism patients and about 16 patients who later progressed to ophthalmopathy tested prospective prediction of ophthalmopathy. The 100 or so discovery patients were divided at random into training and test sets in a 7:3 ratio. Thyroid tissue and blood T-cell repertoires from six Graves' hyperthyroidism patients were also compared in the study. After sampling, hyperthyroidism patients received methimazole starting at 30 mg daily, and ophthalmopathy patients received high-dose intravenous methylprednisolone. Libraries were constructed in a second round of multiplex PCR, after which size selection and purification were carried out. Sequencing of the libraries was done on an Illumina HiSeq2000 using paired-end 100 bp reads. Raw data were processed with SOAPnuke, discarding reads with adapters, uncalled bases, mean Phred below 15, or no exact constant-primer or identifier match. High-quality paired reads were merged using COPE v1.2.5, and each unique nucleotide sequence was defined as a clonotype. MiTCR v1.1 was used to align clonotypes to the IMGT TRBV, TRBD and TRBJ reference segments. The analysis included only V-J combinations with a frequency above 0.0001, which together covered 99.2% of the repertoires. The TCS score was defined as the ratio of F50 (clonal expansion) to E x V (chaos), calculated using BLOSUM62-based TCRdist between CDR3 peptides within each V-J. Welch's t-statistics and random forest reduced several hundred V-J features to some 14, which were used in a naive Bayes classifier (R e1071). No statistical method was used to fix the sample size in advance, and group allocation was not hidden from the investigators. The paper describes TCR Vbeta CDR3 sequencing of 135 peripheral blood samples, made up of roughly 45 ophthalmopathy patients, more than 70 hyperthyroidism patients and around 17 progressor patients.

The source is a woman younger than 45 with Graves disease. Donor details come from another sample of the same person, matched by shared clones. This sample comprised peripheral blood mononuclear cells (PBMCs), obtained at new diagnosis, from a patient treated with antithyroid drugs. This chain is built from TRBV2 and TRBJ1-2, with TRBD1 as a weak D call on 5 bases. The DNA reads TGTGCCAGCAGTCCACCGAGGGGCGATGGCTATGGCTACACCTTC. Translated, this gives CASSPPRGDGYGYTF.